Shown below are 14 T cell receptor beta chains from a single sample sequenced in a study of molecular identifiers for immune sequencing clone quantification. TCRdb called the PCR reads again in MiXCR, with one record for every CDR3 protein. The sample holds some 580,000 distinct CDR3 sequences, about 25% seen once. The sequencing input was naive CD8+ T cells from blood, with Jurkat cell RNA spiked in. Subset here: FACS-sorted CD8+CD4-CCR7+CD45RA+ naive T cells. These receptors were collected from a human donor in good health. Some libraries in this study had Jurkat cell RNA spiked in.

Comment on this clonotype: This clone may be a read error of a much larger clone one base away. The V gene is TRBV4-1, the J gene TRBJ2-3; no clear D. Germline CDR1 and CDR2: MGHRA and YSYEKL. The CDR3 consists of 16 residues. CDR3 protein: CASRQNPGGYTDTQYF. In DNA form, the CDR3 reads TGCGCCAGCCGCCAAAATCCTGGCGGCTACACAGATACGCAGTATTTT.

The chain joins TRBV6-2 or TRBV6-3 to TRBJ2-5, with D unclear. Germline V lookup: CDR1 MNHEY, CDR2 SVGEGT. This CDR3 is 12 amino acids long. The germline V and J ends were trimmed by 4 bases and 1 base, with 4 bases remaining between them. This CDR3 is CASSWVQETQYF. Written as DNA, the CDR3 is TGTGCCAGCAGTTGGGTCCAAGAGACCCAGTACTTC.

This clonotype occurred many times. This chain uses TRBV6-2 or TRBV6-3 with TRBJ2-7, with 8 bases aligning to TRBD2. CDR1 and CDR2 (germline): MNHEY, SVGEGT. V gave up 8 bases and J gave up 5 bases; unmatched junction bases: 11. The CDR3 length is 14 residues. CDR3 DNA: TGTGCCAGCGGTCCCCTAACTAGCGGCCACGAGCAGTACTTC. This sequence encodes CASGPLTSGHEQYF.

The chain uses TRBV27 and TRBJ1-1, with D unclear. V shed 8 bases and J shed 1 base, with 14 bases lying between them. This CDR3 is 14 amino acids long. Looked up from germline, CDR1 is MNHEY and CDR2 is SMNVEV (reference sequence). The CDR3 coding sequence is TGTGCCAGCGGTCTCTTGTCCGGGAACACTGAAGCTTTCTTT. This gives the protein CASGLLSGNTEAFF.

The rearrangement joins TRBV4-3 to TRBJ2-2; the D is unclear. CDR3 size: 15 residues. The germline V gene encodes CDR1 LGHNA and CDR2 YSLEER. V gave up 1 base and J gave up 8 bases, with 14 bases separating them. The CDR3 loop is CASSQVPGFLGELFF. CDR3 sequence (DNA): TGCGCCAGCAGCCAAGTTCCCGGGTTCTTAGGGGAGCTGTTTTTT.

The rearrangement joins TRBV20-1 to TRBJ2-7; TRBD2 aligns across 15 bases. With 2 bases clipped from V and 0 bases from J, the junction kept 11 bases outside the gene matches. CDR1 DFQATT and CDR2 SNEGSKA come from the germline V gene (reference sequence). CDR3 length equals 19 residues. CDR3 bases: TGCAGTGCTAGAACTCCAAGGACTAGCGGGAGGGGGCCCTCCTACGAGCAGTACTTC. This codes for CSARTPRTSGRGPSYEQYF.

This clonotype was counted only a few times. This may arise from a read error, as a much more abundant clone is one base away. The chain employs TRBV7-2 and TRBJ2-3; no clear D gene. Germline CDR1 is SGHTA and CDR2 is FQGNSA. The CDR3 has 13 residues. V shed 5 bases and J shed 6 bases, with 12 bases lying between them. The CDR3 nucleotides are TGTGCCAGCAGCGGGTCCCTGGGGGATACGCAGTATTTT. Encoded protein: CASSGSLGDTQYF.

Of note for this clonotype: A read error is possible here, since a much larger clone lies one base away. The DNA for the CDR3 is TGTGCCAGTAGTCTAGAGCTGATGGGGACAGATACGCAGTATTTT. Its translation is CASSLELMGTDTQYF. This chain connects TRBV19 to TRBJ2-3, with no clear D. CDR3 length equals 15 residues. The V gene's germline CDR1 is LNHDA and CDR2 SQIVND (reference sequence).

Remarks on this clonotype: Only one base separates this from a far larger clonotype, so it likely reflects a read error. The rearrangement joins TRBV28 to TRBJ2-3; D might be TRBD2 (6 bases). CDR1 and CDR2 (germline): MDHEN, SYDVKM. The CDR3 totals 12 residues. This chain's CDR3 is CASSTSTGTQYF. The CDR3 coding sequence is TGTGCCAGCAGTACTAGCACAGGTACGCAGTATTTT.

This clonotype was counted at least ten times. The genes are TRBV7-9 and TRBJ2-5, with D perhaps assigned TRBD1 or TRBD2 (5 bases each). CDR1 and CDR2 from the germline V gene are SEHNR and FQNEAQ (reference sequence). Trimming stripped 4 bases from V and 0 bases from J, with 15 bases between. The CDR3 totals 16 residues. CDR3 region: CASSSSPGTDQETQYF. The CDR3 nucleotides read TGTGCCAGCAGCTCATCCCCGGGGACGGACCAAGAGACCCAGTACTTC.

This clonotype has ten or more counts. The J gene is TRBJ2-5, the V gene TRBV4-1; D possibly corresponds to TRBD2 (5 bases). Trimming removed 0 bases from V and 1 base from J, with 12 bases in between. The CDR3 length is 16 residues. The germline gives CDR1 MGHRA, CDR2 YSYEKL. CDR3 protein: CASSQDVGLSQETQYF. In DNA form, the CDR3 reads TGCGCCAGCAGCCAAGACGTCGGACTCAGCCAAGAGACCCAGTACTTC.

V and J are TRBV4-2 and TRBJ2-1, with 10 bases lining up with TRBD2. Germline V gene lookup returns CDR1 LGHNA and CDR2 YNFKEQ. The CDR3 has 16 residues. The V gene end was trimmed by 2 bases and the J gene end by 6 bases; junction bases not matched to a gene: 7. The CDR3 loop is CASSQQLAGAGNEQFF. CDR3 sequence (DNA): TGTGCCAGCAGCCAACAGCTAGCGGGAGCCGGCAATGAGCAGTTCTTC.

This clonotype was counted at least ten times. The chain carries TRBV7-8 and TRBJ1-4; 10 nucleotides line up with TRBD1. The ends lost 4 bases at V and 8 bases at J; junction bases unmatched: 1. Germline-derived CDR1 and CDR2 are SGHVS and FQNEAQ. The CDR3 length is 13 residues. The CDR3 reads CASSWDRGEKLFF. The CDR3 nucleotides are TGTGCCAGCAGCTGGGACAGGGGCGAAAAACTGTTTTTT.

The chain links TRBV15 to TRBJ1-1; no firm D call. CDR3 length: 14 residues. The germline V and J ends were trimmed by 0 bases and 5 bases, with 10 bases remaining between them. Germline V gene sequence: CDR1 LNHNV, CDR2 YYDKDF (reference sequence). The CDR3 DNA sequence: TGTGCCACCAGCAGAGATCGAGGTTGGACTGAAGCTTTCTTT. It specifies CATSRDRGWTEAFF.